Each of the 21 T cell receptor beta chains below was sequenced from the same sample in a study of blood T cell repertoires in COVID-19. Produced via immunoSEQ multiplex PCR; TCRdb's table is partial and in-frame only. The table has under 250,000 clones, almost 85% seen once. Sequencing used peripheral blood. The receptor set was obtained from a man aged 45-65 years with COVID-19, enrolled during active disease.

This CDR3 reads CASSSTGYGYTF. In DNA form, the CDR3 reads TGTGCCAGCAGCTCGACAGGCTATGGCTACACCTTC. The chain recombines TRBV2 with TRBJ1-2; tentatively, D is TRBD1 (6 bases). The CDR3 is 12 residues long. V was cut by 6 bases and J by 4 bases, with 9 bases left in between. The germline V gene encodes CDR1 SNHLY and CDR2 FYNNEI.

The rearrangement links TRBV5-8 to TRBJ2-1; D unresolved. The CDR3 runs to 14 residues. Germline V gene lookup returns CDR1 SGHTS and CDR2 YDEGEE. V was pared by 1 base and J by 5 bases, with 10 bases between. CDR3 coding DNA: TGTGCCAGCAGCTTGCTAGGATACAACAATGAGCAGTTCTTC. It is translated as CASSLLGYNNEQFF. Supplemented by reference TRBV5-8 and TRBJ2-1, the full variable domain reads EAGVTQSPTHLIKTRGQQATLRCSPISGHTSVYWYQQALGLGLQFLLWYDEGEERNRGNFPPRFSGRQFPNYSSELNVNALELEDSALYLCASSLLGYNNEQFFGPGTRLTVL.

The chain employs TRBV4-3 and TRBJ2-2; tentatively, D is TRBD2 (6 bases). The CDR3 consists of 15 residues. CDR1 is LGHNA, CDR2 YSLEER, per germline. Trimming removed 4 bases from V and 0 bases from J, with 9 bases in between. This CDR3 is CASSRGDANTGELFF. In DNA, the CDR3 is TGCGCCAGCAGCCGGGGGGATGCGAACACCGGGGAGCTGTTTTTT.

The V call is TRBV7-8, the J call TRBJ2-7; no firm D call. The CDR3 extends over 13 amino acids. Germline V lookup: CDR1 SGHVS, CDR2 FQNEAQ. V lost 1 base to trimming and J lost 3 bases, with 7 bases between them. The CDR3 is CASSLGAFYEQYF. The CDR3 nucleotides are TGTGCCAGCAGCTTAGGGGCTTTCTACGAGCAGTACTTC.

The genes are TRBV12-3 or TRBV12-4 and TRBJ1-5, with D unclear. Trimming removed 0 bases at V and 11 bases at J, with 8 bases between. This CDR3 contains 12 residues. This chain's CDR3 is CASSLALGAQHF. The CDR3 DNA is TGTGCCAGCAGTTTAGCGCTGGGCGCCCAGCATTTT.

The rearrangement uses TRBV12-3 or TRBV12-4 and TRBJ1-1; unclear D gene. The CDR3 contains 13 residues. The V gene lost 6 bases and the J gene lost 6 bases, with 14 bases spanning the gap. For the CDR3, the DNA is TGTGCCAGCAGCCCTGACCCCGGGGCTGAAGCTTTCTTT. It encodes CASSPDPGAEAFF.

This clone was seen just once. This rearrangement joins TRBV30 to TRBJ1-5; 9 nucleotides match TRBD1. This CDR3 is built from 18 residues. Germline values: CDR1 GTSNPN, CDR2 SVGIG (reference sequence). Losses at the gene ends were 2 bases for V and 2 bases for J; bases not matched to a gene: 13. CDR3 protein: CAWSRGQGAPFGNQPQHF. In DNA form, the CDR3 reads TGTGCCTGGAGTCGGGGACAGGGAGCCCCTTTTGGCAATCAGCCCCAGCATTTT.

This clone has just a few counts. The chain employs TRBV2 and TRBJ1-1; TRBD1 is a possible D gene (6 bases). Germline V gives CDR1 SNHLY, CDR2 FYNNEI. Trimming cost V 0 bases and J 3 bases, with 17 bases left between them. The CDR3 is 17 amino acids. The CDR3 DNA reads as TGTGCCAGCAGTGAAGCCGAGGAGGGGGGGGAGGACACTGAAGCTTTCTTT. Its protein is CASSEAEEGGEDTEAFF.

The V gene is TRBV29-1, the J gene TRBJ2-3, with a possible D match to TRBD1 (6 bases). Deletions cut 7 bases from V and 6 bases from J, with 8 bases between. The CDR3 spans 10 residues. Germline V gene sequence: CDR1 SQVTM, CDR2 ANQGSEA. The CDR3 reads CSGGRDTQYF. CDR3 sequence (DNA): TGCAGCGGGGGGCGGGATACGCAGTATTTT.

The V call is TRBV5-4, the J call TRBJ2-1, with TRBD2 matching 11 bases. The CDR3 consists of 18 residues. V lost 1 base, J lost 0 bases, and 6 bases stayed unmatched. Germline V gene lookup returns CDR1 SGHNT and CDR2 YYREEE (reference sequence). CDR3 coding DNA: TGTGCCAGCAGCTTGTTAGCGGGGGGGCTCAGCTCCTACAATGAGCAGTTCTTC. This translates into CASSLLAGGLSSYNEQFF.

The J gene is TRBJ2-7, the V gene TRBV27, with D perhaps matching TRBD2 (5 bases). Germline CDR1 is MNHEY and CDR2 is SMNVEV (reference sequence). Trimming removed 4 bases from V and 0 bases from J, with 13 bases in between. This CDR3 has 15 residues. The CDR3 region is CASSSRTESSYEQYF. Written as DNA, the CDR3 is TGTGCCAGCAGTTCCCGGACTGAGAGCTCCTACGAGCAGTACTTC.

The rearrangement links TRBV3-1 (or the pseudogene TRBV3-2) to TRBJ2-1; 8 nucleotides agree with TRBD2. The V gene end was trimmed by 1 base and the J gene end by 0 bases; junction bases not matched to a gene: 11. The CDR3 sequence is 19 residues long. Germline CDR1 and CDR2: LGHDT and YNNKEL (reference sequence). DNA of the CDR3: TGTGCCAGCAGCCAAGGTAGGGGCATTAGCGGGGCCTCCTACAATGAGCAGTTCTTC. Translated: CASSQGRGISGASYNEQFF.

This clone was picked up a small number of times. The chain carries TRBV5-1 and TRBJ2-3, with D tentatively TRBD1 (5 bases). CDR3 length: 17 amino acids. Germline CDR1 SGHRS, CDR2 YFSETQ. V dropped 0 bases and J dropped 4 bases, with 18 bases sitting between them. CDR3 sequence (DNA): TGCGCCAGCAGCTTGGAGGGCCAAGGGGCTGGCGCAGATACGCAGTATTTT. It encodes CASSLEGQGAGADTQYF.

V gene TRBV19 combines with J gene TRBJ1-5; D perhaps matches TRBD1 (5 bases). The CDR3 spans 15 residues. V was trimmed by 3 bases and J by 3 bases, leaving 12 bases between them. Germline values: CDR1 LNHDA, CDR2 SQIVND (reference sequence). CDR3 protein: CASSILARVNQPQHF. The CDR3 DNA reads TGTGCCAGTAGTATCCTTGCCAGGGTCAATCAGCCCCAGCATTTT.

This sequence joins TRBV2 and TRBJ1-4, with 10 bases that match TRBD1. Germline lookup yields CDR1 SNHLY and CDR2 FYNNEI. The CDR3 contains 14 residues. V was pared by 6 bases and J by 11 bases, with 9 bases of the junction left unmatched. The CDR3 region is CASRSTGGQRKLFF. CDR3 bases: TGTGCCAGCAGGTCGACAGGGGGCCAACGGAAACTGTTTTTT.

This chain connects TRBV19 to TRBJ1-1; D is undetermined. Per the germline V gene, CDR1 is LNHDA and CDR2 is SQIVND (reference sequence). The CDR3 is 13 residues long. The V gene lost 6 bases and the J gene lost 2 bases, with 10 bases spanning the gap. The CDR3 region has the DNA TGTGCCAGTAGCACTTCCGGTAACACTGAAGCTTTCTTT. Its translation is CASSTSGNTEAFF.

The V gene is TRBV7-2, the J gene TRBJ2-1, with D maybe TRBD2 (6 bases). The CDR3 length is 17 residues. Germline lookup yields CDR1 SGHTA and CDR2 FQGNSA. Trimming took 3 bases from V and 0 from J, leaving 15 bases between them. CDR3 in DNA: TGTGCCAGCAGCTTCACGGACTACCAGATCTCCTACAATGAGCAGTTCTTC. It specifies CASSFTDYQISYNEQFF.

The V and J genes are TRBV7-2 and TRBJ1-5; perhaps TRBD1 as D (5 bases). This CDR3 region has 18 residues. V lost 4 bases to trimming and J lost 3 bases, with 22 bases between them. Germline V CDR1 and CDR2: SGHTA, FQGNSA. CDR3 in amino acids: CASSSASLGRGSNQPQHF. The CDR3 DNA reads TGTGCCAGCAGCTCCGCGTCACTGGGGAGGGGATCCAATCAGCCCCAGCATTTT.

The CDR3 DNA reads as TGTGCCTGGAGTGTCGACAGGGTAACCTACGAGCAGTACTTC. It translates to CAWSVDRVTYEQYF. This chain links TRBV30 with TRBJ2-7, with TRBD1 matching over 7 bases. This CDR3 has 14 amino acids. Germline lookup yields CDR1 GTSNPN and CDR2 SVGIG (reference sequence). The V segment lost 0 bases and the J segment 2 bases; nucleotides outside the gene matches: 4.

The chain couples TRBV4-3 to TRBJ2-2, with D maybe TRBD1 (5 bases). This CDR3 is 15 amino acids long. The germline gives CDR1 LGHNA, CDR2 YSLEER. The V end was cut by 1 base, the J end by 6 bases, with 12 bases between. The CDR3 DNA follows: TGCGCCAGCAGCCAAGGGGCAGGGATAGCCGGGGAGCTGTTTTTT. It specifies CASSQGAGIAGELFF.

The genes are TRBV11-2 and TRBJ1-6, with a tentative D call TRBD1 (6 bases). Trimming removed 5 bases at V and 8 bases at J, with 10 bases between. This CDR3 has 13 residues. Per germline, CDR1 SGHAT and CDR2 FQNNGV. The CDR3, as DNA: TGTGCCAGCAGCCCCAGGACAGATTCACCCCTCCACTTT. Protein sequence: CASSPRTDSPLHF.